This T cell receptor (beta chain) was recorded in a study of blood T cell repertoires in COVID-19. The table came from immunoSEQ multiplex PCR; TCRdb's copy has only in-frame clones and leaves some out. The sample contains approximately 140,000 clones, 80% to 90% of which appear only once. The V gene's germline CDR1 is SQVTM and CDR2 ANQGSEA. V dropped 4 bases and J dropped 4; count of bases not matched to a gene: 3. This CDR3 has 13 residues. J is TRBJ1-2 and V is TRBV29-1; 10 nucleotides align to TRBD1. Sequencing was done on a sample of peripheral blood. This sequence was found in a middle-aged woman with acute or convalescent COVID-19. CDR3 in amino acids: CSVGQGASYGYTF. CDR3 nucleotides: TGCAGCGTTGGACAGGGGGCGAGCTATGGCTACACCTTC. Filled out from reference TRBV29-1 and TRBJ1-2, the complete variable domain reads SAVISQKPSRDICQRGTSLTIQCQVDSQVTMMFWYRQQPGQSLTLIATANQGSEATYESGFVIDKFPISRPNLTFSTLTVSNMSPEDSSIYLCSVGQGASYGYTFGSGTRLTVV.